This TCR beta chain was sequenced for a study of T cell responses to AZD1222 COVID-19 vaccine. TCRdb's table, derived via immunoSEQ multiplex PCR, lists solely in-frame clones and lacks some. The sample yields under 150,000 clones, 90% seen once. This CDR3 has 12 amino acids. Germline lookup yields CDR1 MNHNS and CDR2 SASEGT. V was shortened by 10 bases and J by 7 bases, with 11 bases between the two germline ends. The receptor comes from an adult in good health. The chain combines TRBV6-1 with TRBJ1-6; D might be TRBD1 (6 bases). The specimen comprised peripheral blood, sampled on day 0 of AZD1222 vaccination. The CDR3 coding sequence is TGTGCCACCGAGGGGGGCAATTCACCCCTCCACTTT. Its translation: CATEGGNSPLHF.